Each of the 27 T cell receptor beta chains below was sequenced from the same sample in a study of blood T cell repertoires in COVID-19. Data came from immunoSEQ multiplex PCR; TCRdb stores just in-frame clones and leaves some out. This sample has approximately 140,000 clones, with about 80% found just once. The sequencing sample was made of peripheral blood. These TCRs come from a man aged 60-69 years with acute or convalescent COVID-19.

The rearrangement uses TRBV9 and TRBJ1-6; D unclear. Trimming removed 0 bases from V and 7 bases from J, with 8 bases in between. This CDR3 is built from 14 residues. Germline V gives CDR1 SGDLS, CDR2 YYNGEE. In nucleotides, the CDR3 is TGTGCCAGCAGCGTAGGGGGAGACAATTCACCCCTCCACTTT. Its translation is CASSVGGDNSPLHF.

Only a few counts were recorded for this clone. This chain joins TRBV28 and TRBJ1-1; tentatively, D is TRBD1 (5 bases). The V gene lost 6 bases and the J gene lost 1 base, with 18 bases spanning the gap. The V gene's germline CDR1 is MDHEN and CDR2 SYDVKM. The length of the CDR3 is 16 residues. CDR3 in DNA: TGTGCCAGCAGGATTGGGGGGATGGCTCGGAACACTGAAGCTTTCTTT. It translates to CASRIGGMARNTEAFF.

The chain uses TRBV10-2 and TRBJ1-3; TRBD1 agrees at 10 bases. The CDR3 sequence is 18 residues long. CDR1 WSHSY and CDR2 SAAADI come from the germline V gene. Trimming cost V 4 bases and J 0 bases; bases outside gene matches: 9. The CDR3 sequence is CASSGGGRDRGSGNTIYF. CDR3 bases: TGCGCCAGCAGTGGAGGGGGTCGGGACAGGGGCTCTGGAAACACCATATATTTT.

V usage is TRBV2 and J usage is TRBJ2-1; TRBD2 matches 8 bases. The CDR3 extends over 11 amino acids. The germline V gene has CDR1 SNHLY and CDR2 FYNNEI. The J segment lost 15 bases and the V segment lost 4 bases, leaving 5 bases of the junction unmatched. CDR3 sequence: CASSVSGEGFF. The DNA for the CDR3 is TGTGCCAGCAGTGTTAGCGGGGAGGGGTTCTTC.

This clone appeared a single time. The chain links TRBV5-1 to TRBJ2-5; D is possibly TRBD2 (5 bases). The CDR3 contains 16 residues. Germline assignment: CDR1 SGHRS and CDR2 YFSETQ. V was clipped by 0 bases and J by 1 base, with 13 bases between them. CDR3 region: CASSLARWEIQETQYF. CDR3 bases: TGCGCCAGCAGCTTGGCCAGGTGGGAGATCCAAGAGACCCAGTACTTC.

The J gene is TRBJ1-5, the V gene TRBV6-1; D gene unclear. The ends were cut back, 3 bases at V and 0 bases at J, with 9 bases in the middle. The V gene's germline CDR1 is MNHNS and CDR2 SASEGT. The CDR3 length is 15 residues. The CDR3 DNA sequence: TGTGCCAGCAGTGATGGGCCGATTAGCAATCAGCCCCAGCATTTT. It translates to CASSDGPISNQPQHF.

The chain has TRBV28 and TRBJ2-5; 11 nucleotides line up with TRBD1. CDR1 is MDHEN and CDR2 is SYDVKM in the germline V gene. There are 16 residues in the CDR3. V dropped 5 bases and J dropped 2; count of bases not matched to a gene: 7. CDR3 protein: CASSRMGTGGQETQYF. The CDR3 DNA is TGTGCCAGCAGTAGGATGGGGACAGGGGGGCAAGAGACCCAGTACTTC.

The rearrangement links TRBV11-2 to TRBJ2-7; 10 nucleotides line up with TRBD1. V lost 0 bases to trimming and J lost 2 bases; unmatched junction nucleotides: 10. Germline CDR1 SGHAT, CDR2 FQNNGV. The CDR3 has 18 amino acids. The CDR3 region has the DNA TGTGCCAGCAGCTTAGATCGGGACAGGGGTACCCTAACCTACGAGCAGTACTTC. Translating it yields CASSLDRDRGTLTYEQYF.

This clone was recorded only once. The chain couples TRBV4-1 to TRBJ1-2; D is unresolved. In germline, CDR1 is MGHRA, CDR2 YSYEKL. This CDR3 is 14 amino acids long. V was shortened by 0 bases and J by 0 bases, with 5 bases between the two germline ends. In DNA, the CDR3 is TGCGCCAGCAGCCAAGATGCTACTAACTATGGCTACACCTTC. Protein: CASSQDATNYGYTF.

The genes are TRBV19 and TRBJ2-7; TRBD1 matches 7 bases. The germline V gene encodes CDR1 LNHDA and CDR2 SQIVND (reference sequence). J gave up 5 bases and V 8 bases, and 9 bases lay outside the gene matches. The CDR3 contains 13 residues. In DNA, the CDR3 is TGTGCCAGTTGCCGACAGGGCACGAACGAGCAGTACTTC. Its protein is CASCRQGTNEQYF.

The V and J genes are TRBV28 and TRBJ1-5, with TRBD1 as a possible D gene (6 bases). V was clipped by 7 bases and J by 5 bases, with 18 bases between them. The CDR3 contains 15 residues. Germline V gene sequence: CDR1 MDHEN, CDR2 SYDVKM. The CDR3 region is CASTREGGAYQPQHF. The DNA for the CDR3 is TGTGCCAGCACTCGTGAAGGGGGGGCGTATCAGCCCCAGCATTTT.

The rearrangement uses TRBV28 and TRBJ2-1; D gene unclear. CDR3 length: 15 amino acids. The V end was cut by 2 bases, the J end by 0 bases, with 8 bases between. CDR1 and CDR2 from the germline V gene are MDHEN and SYDVKM. The CDR3 protein is CASSLEDSSYNEQFF. The CDR3 DNA reads as TGTGCCAGCAGTTTAGAAGATAGCTCCTACAATGAGCAGTTCTTC.

This chain connects TRBV2 to TRBJ2-1, with TRBD2 matching over 10 bases. The germline V gene has CDR1 SNHLY and CDR2 FYNNEI. The CDR3 extends over 17 amino acids. Germline trimming cut 5 bases from V and 4 bases from J; bases unmatched to any gene: 11. The CDR3, as DNA: TGTGCCAGCAGTTTACTAAGCGGGAGGGCCTCGTACAATGAGCAGTTCTTC. This sequence encodes CASSLLSGRASYNEQFF. The full variable domain, its missing parts supplied by reference TRBV2 and TRBJ2-1, is EPEVTQTPSHQVTQMGQEVILRCVPISNHLYFYWYRQILGQKVEFLVSFYNNEISEKSEIFDDQFSVERPDGSNFTLKIRSTKLEDSAMYFCASSLLSGRASYNEQFFGPGTRLTVL.

The V call is TRBV28, the J call TRBJ1-2; 8 positions match TRBD1. Per germline, CDR1 MDHEN and CDR2 SYDVKM. V lost 5 bases, J lost 6 bases, and 5 bases stayed unmatched. The length of the CDR3 is 13 residues. This chain's CDR3 is CASSPGQEDGYTF. Here the CDR3 DNA reads TGTGCCAGCAGTCCGGGACAGGAGGATGGCTACACCTTC.

This clone was recorded a few times. V usage is TRBV7-6 and J usage is TRBJ1-1; 7 bases are a match to TRBD1. V was clipped by 0 bases and J by 12 bases; unmatched bases: 7. Germline CDR1 is SGHVS and CDR2 is FNYEAQ. This CDR3 contains 13 residues. CDR3 amino acids: CASSLAEGASPFF. The CDR3 coding sequence is TGTGCCAGCAGCTTAGCGGAGGGGGCCTCTCCTTTCTTT.

V gene TRBV30 combines with J gene TRBJ2-7, with 10 bases fitting TRBD1. The junction had 9 bases not matched to a gene; V was cut back by 5 bases and J by 5 bases. The length of the CDR3 is 14 residues. Germline V gives CDR1 GTSNPN, CDR2 SVGIG (reference sequence). CDR3 amino acids: CAWAMGTGANEQYF. The CDR3 nucleotides are TGTGCCTGGGCCATGGGGACAGGGGCCAACGAGCAGTACTTC.

This clone was counted once. The rearrangement links TRBV7-3 to TRBJ2-2, with D unresolved. CDR3 length: 13 amino acids. V was cut by 1 base and J by 5 bases, with 5 bases left in between. Germline V lookup: CDR1 SGHTA, CDR2 FQGTGA. CDR3 DNA sequence: TGTGCCAGCAGCTTAAGCCGGACCGGGGAGCTGTTTTTT. Amino acid sequence: CASSLSRTGELFF.

This chain uses TRBV2 with TRBJ1-4; no firm D call. Trimming left V 7 bases short and J 8 bases short, with 8 bases between. Germline loops: CDR1 SNHLY, CDR2 FYNNEI. The CDR3 has 11 residues. CDR3 coding DNA: TGTGCCAGCATCGCGGAGGAAAAACTGTTTTTT. Encoded protein: CASIAEEKLFF.

This chain uses TRBV28 with TRBJ2-5; TRBD1 matches at 9 bases. The CDR3 loop spans 14 amino acids. V gave up 6 bases and J gave up 7 bases; unmatched junction bases: 9. The germline V gene encodes CDR1 MDHEN and CDR2 SYDVKM. The CDR3 here is CASSYRGPGWTQYF. The CDR3 nucleotides are TGTGCCAGCAGCTACAGGGGGCCCGGGTGGACCCAGTACTTC. Using reference TRBV28 and TRBJ2-5 for the parts outside the CDR3, the full variable domain is DVKVTQSSRYLVKRTGEKVFLECVQDMDHENMFWYRQDPGLGLRLIYFSYDVKMKEKGDIPEGYSVSREKKERFSLILESASTNQTSMYLCASSYRGPGWTQYFGPGTRLLVL.

This chain links TRBV3-1 (or the pseudogene TRBV3-2) with TRBJ2-5, with 11 bases lining up with TRBD2. The CDR3 runs to 16 residues. Germline-derived CDR1 and CDR2 are LGHDT and YNNKEL (reference sequence). J lost 4 bases, V lost 3 bases, and 7 bases had no gene match. CDR3 bases: TGTGCCAGCAGCCATCCCAGTAGCGGGAGGGTAGAGACCCAGTACTTC. This gives the protein CASSHPSSGRVETQYF.

This chain uses TRBV10-3 with TRBJ2-7; TRBD2 matches at 10 bases. Germline trimming cut 9 bases from V and 0 bases from J; bases unmatched to any gene: 8. Germline lookup yields CDR1 ENHRY and CDR2 SYGVKD. This CDR3 has 15 residues. In DNA, the CDR3 is TGTGCCATTGCGACTAGCGGGTCCAGCTCCTACGAGCAGTACTTC. This encodes CAIATSGSSSYEQYF.

The chain employs TRBV5-1 and TRBJ2-6, with TRBD1 matching over 10 bases. The V gene's germline CDR1 is SGHRS and CDR2 YFSETQ. This CDR3 has 18 amino acids. V was clipped by 4 bases and J by 0 bases; unmatched bases: 7. The CDR3 is CASSAPGQGLSGANVLTF. CDR3 in DNA: TGCGCCAGCAGCGCTCCGGGACAGGGGCTCTCTGGGGCCAACGTCCTGACTTTC. Drawing the rest from reference TRBV5-1 and TRBJ2-6, the complete variable domain is KAGVTQTPRYLIKTRGQQVTLSCSPISGHRSVSWYQQTPGQGLQFLFEYFSETQRNKGNFPGRFSGRQFSNSRSEMNVSTLELGDSALYLCASSAPGQGLSGANVLTFGAGSRLTVL.

The J gene is TRBJ2-5, the V gene TRBV24-1, with TRBD2 identical over 13 bases. Germline V gives CDR1 KGHDR, CDR2 SFDVKD. CDR3 length: 17 amino acids. V gave up 5 bases and J gave up 2 bases; unmatched junction bases: 7. CDR3 region: CATSAGLAGVLQETQYF. The CDR3 DNA is TGTGCCACCAGTGCTGGACTAGCGGGAGTTCTACAAGAGACCCAGTACTTC.

This clone was counted once. This chain connects TRBV4-3 to TRBJ2-2; 12 nucleotides match TRBD1. CDR1 and CDR2 (germline): LGHNA, YSLEER. After removal of 3 bases from V and 5 bases from J, the junction contained 4 bases not matched to a gene. CDR3 size: 16 residues. The CDR3 DNA reads as TGCGCCAGCAGCCAGGGACAGGGGGCGCGGACCGGGGAGCTGTTTTTT. Translating it yields CASSQGQGARTGELFF.

J is TRBJ2-7 and V is TRBV18, with D unresolved. Trimming pared 5 bases from V and 3 bases from J, leaving 11 bases between. Looked up from germline, CDR1 is KGHSH and CDR2 is LQKENI. This CDR3 has 13 amino acids. The CDR3 reads CASSTTTYYEQYF. CDR3 DNA: TGTGCCAGCTCAACAACTACTTACTACGAGCAGTACTTC.

The V call is TRBV12-3 or TRBV12-4, the J call TRBJ2-5, with D perhaps matching TRBD2 (6 bases). Trimming shortened V by 3 bases and J by 4 bases, and 9 bases separated the two germline ends. The CDR3 is 13 residues long. The CDR3 coding sequence is TGTGCCAGCAGTTTTCTGGAGGGAGAGACCCAGTACTTC. It encodes CASSFLEGETQYF.

The V gene is TRBV5-1, the J gene TRBJ1-4; tentatively, D is TRBD1 (5 bases). The V end was cut by 0 bases, the J end by 2 bases, with 5 bases between. The CDR3 contains 14 residues. The V gene's germline CDR1 is SGHRS and CDR2 YFSETQ. The CDR3 DNA follows: TGCGCCAGCAGCTTGGGACAGACTAATGAAAAACTGTTTTTT. Its protein is CASSLGQTNEKLFF.